The entry below describes one T cell receptor (beta chain). Its target is not known. Clones were sequenced by immunoSEQ multiplex PCR, and TCRdb holds only the in-frame ones, with some missing. Of about 160,000 clones in the sample, more than 75% were seen once. This record belongs to a study of T cell responses to AZD1222 COVID-19 vaccine. V shed 3 bases, J shed 0 bases, and the junction held 5 bases outside the gene matches. The germline gives CDR1 SGDLS, CDR2 YYNGEE. This CDR3 is 17 amino acids long. Regarding the study as a whole: White British donors predominated, females outnumbered males, and clonal diversity was possibly underestimated. Baseline seropositives among AZD1222 recipients totaled only six or seven.

This chain joins TRBV9 and TRBJ2-7, with 14 bases that match TRBD2. Here the sequenced sample was peripheral blood, taken 28 days after the second AZD1222 dose. The sequence came from an adult who received the AZD1222 COVID-19 vaccine. CDR3 sequence: CASSARLAGGLSYEQYF. CDR3 DNA: TGTGCCAGCAGCGCAAGACTAGCGGGAGGGCTCTCCTACGAGCAGTACTTC.